A single sample gave rise to the 20 T cell receptor beta chains below, sequenced in a study of OX40 agonist ivuxolimab in advanced cancers. Data came from immunoSEQ multiplex PCR; TCRdb stores just in-frame clones and leaves some out. The sample has roughly 100,000 clones, about 96% seen once; the top ten hold around 2%. Source: CD4+ or CD8+ T cells sorted from blood, taken in a trial of the OX40 agonist ivuxolimab. The receptors here all came from an adult with an advanced solid tumor such as melanoma, head and neck, liver or kidney cancer.

This rearrangement joins TRBV27 to TRBJ1-2; D ambiguous. Per the germline V gene, CDR1 is MNHEY and CDR2 is SMNVEV (reference sequence). The V end lost 4 bases, the J end lost 3 bases, and 9 bases lay between the germline ends. This CDR3 is built from 13 residues. The chain's CDR3 is CASSSEPYYGYTF. In nucleotides, the CDR3 is TGTGCCAGCAGTTCCGAACCCTACTATGGCTACACCTTC.

V and J are TRBV9 and TRBJ1-2; D unclear. There are 11 residues in the CDR3. V was pared by 3 bases and J by 8 bases, with 8 bases between. The V gene's germline CDR1 is SGDLS and CDR2 YYNGEE. CDR3 coding DNA: TGTGCCAGCAGCGCTGGGAGCGGCTACACCTTC. Protein: CASSAGSGYTF.

The chain joins TRBV19 to TRBJ2-3; no firm D call. The germline V and J ends were trimmed by 6 bases and 3 bases, with 4 bases remaining between them. Germline CDR1 reads LNHDA; CDR2 reads SQIVND (reference sequence). CDR3 length: 11 residues. The CDR3 loop is CASRETDTQYF. CDR3 coding DNA: TGTGCCAGTAGGGAGACAGATACGCAGTATTTT.

J is TRBJ2-7 and V is TRBV28; 7 bases match TRBD1. CDR1 is MDHEN, CDR2 SYDVKM, per germline. With V trimmed by 7 bases and J by 1 base, 10 bases remained unmatched. The length of the CDR3 is 15 residues. The CDR3 region has the DNA TGTGCCAGCACCCATACCGGGACAGAATCCTACGAGCAGTACTTC. This encodes CASTHTGTESYEQYF.

The J gene is TRBJ2-7, the V gene TRBV6-6, with D possibly being TRBD2 (6 bases). Trimming stripped 3 bases from V and 3 bases from J, with 9 bases between. Per the germline V gene, CDR1 is MNHNY and CDR2 is SVGAGI (reference sequence). This CDR3 comprises 13 residues. The CDR3 DNA reads as TGTGCCAGCAGTTATTCGGGGGACTACGAGCAGTACTTC. As protein: CASSYSGDYEQYF.

This clone was seen just once. The rearrangement links TRBV4-1 to TRBJ2-1, with D perhaps TRBD2 (6 bases). The germline V gene has CDR1 MGHRA and CDR2 YSYEKL. The CDR3 is 15 residues long. V was pared by 4 bases and J by 0 bases, with 10 bases between. The CDR3 spells CASSLSGSSYNEQFF. Written as DNA, the CDR3 is TGCGCCAGCAGCCTTAGCGGTAGCTCCTACAATGAGCAGTTCTTC.

The CDR3 region is CASSSRGTGSSYEQYF. The DNA of the CDR3 is TGTGCCAGCAGCTCCCGAGGGACAGGGAGCTCCTACGAGCAGTACTTC. The chain couples TRBV7-8 to TRBJ2-7, with 9 bases that match TRBD1. Germline CDR1 reads SGHVS; CDR2 reads FQNEAQ. The CDR3 is 16 amino acids. V shed 4 bases and J 0 bases; nucleotides not matched to a gene: 7.

J is TRBJ2-7 and V is TRBV7-9, with D perhaps TRBD1 or TRBD2 (6 bases each). This CDR3 is 14 amino acids long. Trimming removed 4 bases at V and 3 bases at J, with 13 bases between. The V gene's germline CDR1 is SEHNR and CDR2 FQNEAQ (reference sequence). The CDR3 protein is CASSSYGGNYEQYF. The CDR3 DNA reads TGTGCCAGCAGCTCGTACGGGGGCAACTACGAGCAGTACTTC.

The gene calls are TRBV28 and TRBJ1-2; unclear D gene. The CDR3 contains 15 residues. Germline V lookup: CDR1 MDHEN, CDR2 SYDVKM. Trimming cost V 5 bases and J 1 base, with 14 bases left between them. The CDR3 loop reads CASSPLAVINYGYTF. As DNA, the CDR3 is TGTGCCAGCAGTCCCCTGGCTGTAATTAACTATGGCTACACCTTC.

The J gene is TRBJ2-1, the V gene TRBV15; 10 positions match TRBD2. Germline V gene sequence: CDR1 LNHNV, CDR2 YYDKDF (reference sequence). The V gene end was trimmed by 0 bases and the J gene end by 9 bases; junction bases not matched to a gene: 5. The CDR3 has 15 residues. CDR3 nucleotides: TGTGCCACCAGCAGAGAAACTAGCGGGGTCGTTGAGCAGTTCTTC. Translating gives CATSRETSGVVEQFF.

The J gene is TRBJ1-1, the V gene TRBV7-6; D is perhaps TRBD1 (6 bases). V was cut by 2 bases and J by 3 bases, with 13 bases left in between. The germline V gene encodes CDR1 SGHVS and CDR2 FNYEAQ. This CDR3 spans 15 amino acids. Here the CDR3 reads CASSLNRAPYTEAFF. The CDR3 DNA follows: TGTGCCAGCAGCTTAAACAGGGCTCCTTACACTGAAGCTTTCTTT.

The chain carries TRBV7-6 and TRBJ2-7; 7 bases align to TRBD1. V trimming: 3 bases; J trimming: 5 bases; junction bases outside the gene matches: 7. Germline CDR1 and CDR2: SGHVS and FNYEAQ. The CDR3 has 14 amino acids. CDR3 sequence reads: CASSFTGEGDEQYF. Written as DNA, the CDR3 is TGTGCCAGCAGCTTCACAGGGGAAGGGGACGAGCAGTACTTC.

The V call is TRBV19, the J call TRBJ2-2, with TRBD1 matching over 8 bases. The CDR3 covers 15 residues. Germline CDR1 and CDR2: LNHDA and SQIVND (reference sequence). V lost 7 bases to trimming and J lost 5 bases; unmatched junction nucleotides: 9. As DNA, the CDR3 is TGTGCCAGTACCAGGACAGGGTTGGGGACCGGGGAGCTGTTTTTT. Translating it yields CASTRTGLGTGELFF.

The J gene is TRBJ1-2, the V gene TRBV5-1; 8 bases align to TRBD1. Germline-derived CDR1 and CDR2 are SGHRS and YFSETQ. The CDR3 loop spans 16 amino acids. Trimming at V came to 5 bases and at J to 10 bases, leaving 19 bases not matched to a gene. CDR3: CASSSHKEDRAPAYTF. Here the CDR3 DNA reads TGCGCCAGCAGTTCGCATAAGGAGGACAGGGCGCCTGCCTACACCTTC.

This chain joins TRBV7-9 and TRBJ2-7; D is undetermined. With 5 bases removed from V and 1 base from J, the gap between germline ends came to 9 bases. The CDR3 runs 13 residues. The germline gives CDR1 SEHNR, CDR2 FQNEAQ (reference sequence). As DNA, the CDR3 is TGTGCCAGCAGCCGAGACATTTCCTACGAGCAGTACTTC. Its protein product is CASSRDISYEQYF.

This clone was found once. The rearrangement uses TRBV4-1 and TRBJ1-2, with D hard to call. The CDR3 has 15 residues. Trimming removed 0 bases from V and 0 bases from J, with 8 bases in between. Germline V CDR1 and CDR2: MGHRA, YSYEKL. CDR3 loop: CASSQDRASNYGYTF. In DNA, the CDR3 is TGCGCCAGCAGCCAAGATCGGGCATCTAACTATGGCTACACCTTC.

The chain recombines TRBV6-5 with TRBJ2-5; possibly TRBD2 for D (5 bases). This CDR3 region has 13 residues. V was clipped by 0 bases and J by 3 bases, with 5 bases between them. Germline V lookup: CDR1 MNHEY, CDR2 SVGAGI. The CDR3 loop is CASSYSGEETQYF. In DNA form, the CDR3 reads TGTGCCAGCAGTTACTCCGGGGAAGAGACCCAGTACTTC.

This clone was picked up a small number of times. The chain combines TRBV5-4 with TRBJ2-3, with D possibly matching TRBD1 (5 bases). Trimming shortened V by 4 bases and J by 1 base, and 13 bases separated the two germline ends. Germline CDR1 is SGHNT and CDR2 is YYREEE (reference sequence). The CDR3 has 15 residues. The CDR3 region is CASSTTGDRTDTQYF. The CDR3 nucleotides are TGTGCCAGCAGCACAACAGGAGACCGCACAGATACGCAGTATTTT.

This chain links TRBV7-9 with TRBJ2-1; D possibly uses TRBD1 or TRBD2 (7 bases each). Trimming shortened V by 4 bases and J by 0 bases, and 13 bases separated the two germline ends. The CDR3 length is 16 residues. The germline V gene encodes CDR1 SEHNR and CDR2 FQNEAQ (reference sequence). The CDR3 bases are TGTGCCAGCAGCTCCAGGGGGGGAAGCTCCTACAATGAGCAGTTCTTC. It codes for CASSSRGGSSYNEQFF.

The chain carries TRBV7-9 and TRBJ2-1, with D possibly TRBD2 on 5 matching bases. V was trimmed by 5 bases and J by 4 bases, leaving 15 bases between them. The CDR3 sequence is 15 residues long. Germline V gives CDR1 SEHNR, CDR2 FQNEAQ (reference sequence). The CDR3 sequence is CASSPRDAGYNEQFF. The CDR3 DNA sequence: TGTGCCAGCAGCCCACGGGATGCGGGTTACAATGAGCAGTTCTTC.